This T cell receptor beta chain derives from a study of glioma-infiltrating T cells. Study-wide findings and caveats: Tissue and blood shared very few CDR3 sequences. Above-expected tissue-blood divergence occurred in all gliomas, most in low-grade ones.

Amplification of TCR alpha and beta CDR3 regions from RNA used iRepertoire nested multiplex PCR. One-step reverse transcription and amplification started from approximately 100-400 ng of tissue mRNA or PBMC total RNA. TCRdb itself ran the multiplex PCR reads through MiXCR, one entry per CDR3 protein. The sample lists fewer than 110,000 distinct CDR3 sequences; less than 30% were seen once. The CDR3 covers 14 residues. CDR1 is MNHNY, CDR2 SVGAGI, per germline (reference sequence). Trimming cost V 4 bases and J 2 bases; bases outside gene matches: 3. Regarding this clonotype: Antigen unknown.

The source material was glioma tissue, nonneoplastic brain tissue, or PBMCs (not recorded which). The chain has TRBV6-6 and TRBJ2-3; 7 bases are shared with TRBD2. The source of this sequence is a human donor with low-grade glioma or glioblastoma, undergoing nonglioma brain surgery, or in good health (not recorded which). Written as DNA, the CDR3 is TGTGCCAGCAGTTTAGCGGGCCCCACAGATACGCAGTATTTT. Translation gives CASSLAGPTDTQYF.